These 26 T cell receptor beta chains share one sample of origin, sequenced in a study of T-cell reconstitution after alpha-beta-depleted transplantation in children. The library targeted TCRbeta and was prepared with unique molecular identifiers. TCRdb reanalysed the PCR reads using MiXCR and keeps one entry per CDR3 protein. This table holds 450,000 to 600,000 distinct CDR3 sequences, 18% found once. Sequencing used PBMCs from the stem cell graft donor, obtained from the stem cell graft. Receptors were obtained from a human donor who donated a stem cell graft to a child with acute lymphoblastic leukemia.

The V gene is TRBV29-1, the J gene TRBJ2-5; 8 bases fit TRBD1. Unmatched junction bases numbered 10, after V lost 7 bases and J lost 12 bases. The V gene's germline CDR1 is SQVTM and CDR2 ANQGSEA. This CDR3 contains 11 residues. CDR3 DNA: TGCAGCGCACTTAGGGCGACAGGGGAGTACTTC. Amino acid sequence: CSALRATGEYF.

In its sample, this clonotype was seen a few times. The chain carries TRBV29-1 and TRBJ2-3; a weak D match, TRBD2 (7 bases). CDR1 SQVTM and CDR2 ANQGSEA come from the germline V gene. V lost 4 bases, J lost 0 bases, and 11 bases lay in between. This CDR3 has 14 amino acids. CDR3 region: CSVGGGPSTDTQYF. The CDR3 DNA follows: TGCAGCGTTGGGGGGGGGCCTAGCACAGATACGCAGTATTTT.

In its sample, this clonotype was seen a few times. The V gene is TRBV29-1, the J gene TRBJ2-7; TRBD2 agrees at 7 bases. CDR3 length: 15 residues. Looked up from germline, CDR1 is SQVTM and CDR2 is ANQGSEA. With V trimmed by 7 bases and J by 4 bases, 16 bases remained unmatched. The CDR3 region is CSAPGLAANDYEQYF. CDR3 sequence (DNA): TGCAGCGCTCCAGGTCTAGCGGCGAATGATTACGAGCAGTACTTC.

This clonotype was seen a handful of times. The V gene is TRBV27, the J gene TRBJ2-7, with TRBD2 identical over 11 bases. The CDR3 is 15 amino acids. CDR1 is MNHEY and CDR2 is SMNVEV in the germline V gene (reference sequence). Trimming at V came to 5 bases and at J to 6 bases, leaving 9 bases not matched to a gene. This CDR3 is CASSPLTSGIVEQYF. The DNA of the CDR3 is TGTGCCAGCAGTCCTTTGACTAGCGGGATAGTCGAGCAGTACTTC.

The V call is TRBV20-1, the J call TRBJ2-3, with a possible D match to TRBD2 (6 bases). Trimming shortened V by 3 bases and J by 0 bases, and 10 bases separated the two germline ends. The germline V gene encodes CDR1 DFQATT and CDR2 SNEGSKA (reference sequence). The CDR3 has 14 amino acids. The CDR3 loop reads CSARAGPSTDTQYF. CDR3 in DNA: TGCAGTGCTAGGGCGGGGCCAAGCACAGATACGCAGTATTTT.

This clonotype was picked up a small number of times. V usage is TRBV6-1 and J usage is TRBJ2-1; 12 bases fit TRBD2. Germline CDR1 and CDR2: MNHNS and SASEGT. Germline trimming cut 6 bases from V and 7 bases from J; bases unmatched to any gene: 10. The CDR3 is made up of 16 amino acids. CDR3 residues: CASRPPEGLAGNEQFF. Here the CDR3 DNA reads TGTGCCAGCAGACCCCCCGAGGGACTAGCGGGTAATGAGCAGTTCTTC.

There are a few counts of this clonotype. The chain links TRBV9 to TRBJ2-2; 8 nucleotides align to TRBD2. Trimming cost V 4 bases and J 3 bases; bases outside gene matches: 11. Germline CDR1 reads SGDLS; CDR2 reads YYNGEE. This CDR3 contains 17 residues. This CDR3 is CASSLPGGETDTGELFF. As DNA, the CDR3 is TGTGCCAGCAGCCTCCCGGGAGGGGAAACGGACACCGGGGAGCTGTTTTTT.

Only a few counts were recorded for this clonotype. V gene TRBV30 combines with J gene TRBJ1-1; D gene ambiguous. CDR3 length equals 10 residues. In germline, CDR1 is GTSNPN, CDR2 SVGIG (reference sequence). V was trimmed by 1 base and J by 7 bases, leaving 4 bases between them. CDR3 sequence reads: CAWSGIEAFF. The CDR3 bases are TGTGCCTGGAGTGGGATTGAAGCTTTCTTT.

At least ten counts were recorded for this clonotype. The rearrangement links TRBV7-9 to TRBJ2-7, with D possibly being TRBD2 (5 bases). V lost 1 base to trimming and J lost 6 bases, with 16 bases between them. The CDR3 is 15 amino acids. Germline values: CDR1 SEHNR, CDR2 FQNEAQ (reference sequence). This CDR3 reads CASSLGARRRVEQYF. For the CDR3, the DNA is TGTGCCAGCAGCTTAGGGGCAAGGCGGCGGGTCGAGCAGTACTTC.

This clonotype was seen only a few times. The chain links TRBV6-1 to TRBJ2-7; 9 bases map to TRBD1. Unmatched junction bases numbered 10, after V lost 6 bases and J lost 7 bases. Per the germline V gene, CDR1 is MNHNS and CDR2 is SASEGT. This CDR3 is built from 14 residues. CDR3 sequence: CASRLDRGAVEQYF. CDR3 nucleotide sequence: TGTGCCAGCAGACTTGACAGGGGGGCAGTAGAGCAGTACTTC.

The V and J genes are TRBV7-7 and TRBJ2-5; D remains ambiguous. Trimming removed 4 bases at V and 5 bases at J, with 11 bases between. In germline, CDR1 is SSHAT, CDR2 FNYEAQ (reference sequence). This CDR3 is 13 amino acids long. CDR3 loop: CASSSDLAETQYF. The CDR3 region has the DNA TGTGCCAGCAGCTCGGACCTCGCCGAGACCCAGTACTTC.

This clonotype was detected only a few times. V gene TRBV5-6 combines with J gene TRBJ1-5, with D tentatively TRBD1 (6 bases). The V end lost 1 base, the J end lost 6 bases, and 11 bases lay between the germline ends. The CDR3 runs to 14 residues. The germline V gene encodes CDR1 SGHDT and CDR2 YYEEEE. CDR3 coding DNA: TGTGCCAGCAGCTTGTGGGGGGGCGGTCAGCCCCAGCATTTT. Encoded protein: CASSLWGGGQPQHF. Full variable domain (missing parts from reference TRBV5-6 and TRBJ1-5): DAGVTQSPTHLIKTRGQQVTLRCSPKSGHDTVSWYQQALGQGPQFIFQYYEEEERQRGNFPDRFSGHQFPNYSSELNVNALLLGDSALYLCASSLWGGGQPQHFGDGTRLSIL.

This chain joins TRBV2 and TRBJ2-2, with 9 bases that match TRBD1. The junction had 10 bases not matched to a gene; V was cut back by 8 bases and J by 6 bases. Germline V CDR1 and CDR2: SNHLY, FYNNEI. The CDR3 loop spans 15 amino acids. In DNA, the CDR3 is TGTGCCAGCCCTAAAAGAACAGGGGGCCCCGGGGAGCTGTTTTTT. Amino acids: CASPKRTGGPGELFF.

CDR3 protein: CASSLDPGGITDTQYF. In nucleotides, the CDR3 is TGTGCCAGCAGTTTAGATCCGGGAGGGATCACAGATACGCAGTATTTT. V is TRBV12-3 or TRBV12-4 and J is TRBJ2-3; TRBD2 matches at 8 bases. Losses at the gene ends were 1 base for V and 2 bases for J; bases not matched to a gene: 5. CDR3 length: 16 amino acids.

The chain has TRBV5-1 and TRBJ1-6, with D maybe TRBD1 (5 bases). Trimming removed 0 bases at V and 14 bases at J, with 6 bases between. CDR1 SGHRS and CDR2 YFSETQ come from the germline V gene. The CDR3 is 11 amino acids. CDR3 in DNA: TGCGCCAGCAGCTTGGAAGGGGCCCTCCACTTT. It yields the protein CASSLEGALHF. Full variable domain (missing parts from reference TRBV5-1 and TRBJ1-6): KAGVTQTPRYLIKTRGQQVTLSCSPISGHRSVSWYQQTPGQGLQFLFEYFSETQRNKGNFPGRFSGRQFSNSRSEMNVSTLELGDSALYLCASSLEGALHFGNGTRLTVT.

The chain carries TRBV20-1 and TRBJ2-7, with D unclear. Germline V gene lookup returns CDR1 DFQATT and CDR2 SNEGSKA (reference sequence). The germline V and J ends were trimmed by 6 bases and 2 bases, with 17 bases remaining between them. This CDR3 is 14 amino acids long. This CDR3 is CSATKDSTPYEQYF. The CDR3 DNA reads as TGCAGTGCCACCAAGGATAGTACTCCCTACGAGCAGTACTTC.

The V and J genes are TRBV14 and TRBJ2-7; D unclear. V lost 1 base, J lost 2 bases, and 12 bases lay in between. In germline, CDR1 is SGHDN, CDR2 FVKESK. The CDR3 contains 15 residues. The CDR3 DNA reads TGTGCCAGCAGCCAAGCAAAACGACCTACCTACGAGCAGTACTTC. Protein: CASSQAKRPTYEQYF.

The chain couples TRBV7-9 to TRBJ2-1; 9 bases agree with TRBD1. With 6 bases clipped from V and 4 bases from J, the junction kept 10 bases outside the gene matches. CDR1 and CDR2 (germline): SEHNR, FQNEAQ (reference sequence). The CDR3 spans 16 residues. CDR3 protein: CASRDPGTGFYNEQFF. CDR3 DNA: TGTGCCAGCAGGGACCCCGGGACAGGGTTTTACAATGAGCAGTTCTTC.

This clonotype was found a few times. The genes are TRBV27 and TRBJ2-3; a possible D gene is TRBD2 (6 bases). Trimming cost V 6 bases and J 2 bases, with 18 bases left between them. Germline V gene lookup returns CDR1 MNHEY and CDR2 SMNVEV (reference sequence). CDR3 length: 16 amino acids. CDR3 DNA: TGTGCCAGCAGCCGCTTAGGTGCGGGGTTCACAGATACGCAGTATTTT. It is translated as CASSRLGAGFTDTQYF.

This chain connects TRBV9 to TRBJ2-7; 7 nucleotides line up with TRBD2. Germline trimming cut 0 bases from V and 4 bases from J; bases unmatched to any gene: 7. The germline gives CDR1 SGDLS, CDR2 YYNGEE. The CDR3 contains 15 residues. As DNA, the CDR3 is TGTGCCAGCAGCGTAGAGTCCAGCGGGATATACGAGCAGTACTTC. Translating gives CASSVESSGIYEQYF.

This rearrangement joins TRBV12-3 or TRBV12-4 to TRBJ2-7; 10 bases line up with TRBD2. Trimming at V came to 3 bases and at J to 5 bases, leaving 4 bases not matched to a gene. The CDR3 contains 14 residues. The CDR3 is CASSLASGGNEQYF. DNA of the CDR3: TGTGCCAGCAGTTTGGCTAGCGGGGGTAACGAGCAGTACTTC.

This clonotype was recorded a few times. Here the CDR3 reads CASSLAGTRSREQFF. The CDR3 DNA is TGTGCCAGCAGCTTAGCCGGGACTAGATCACGGGAGCAGTTCTTC. The rearrangement links TRBV7-9 to TRBJ2-1, with 8 bases lining up with TRBD2. Germline CDR1 is SEHNR and CDR2 is FQNEAQ (reference sequence). There are 15 residues in the CDR3. Unmatched junction bases numbered 8, after V lost 0 bases and J lost 10 bases.

In its sample, this clonotype was seen a few times. The chain recombines TRBV7-3 with TRBJ2-3, with D tentatively TRBD2 (6 bases). This CDR3 is 16 amino acids long. Trimming took off 4 bases at V and 1 base at J, with 15 bases between the two ends. From germline, CDR1 is SGHTA and CDR2 FQGTGA. The CDR3 DNA reads as TGTGCCAGCAGCTCCTGGGGGATAGCGGGCACAGATACGCAGTATTTT. Translating it yields CASSSWGIAGTDTQYF. Based on the CDR3 plus reference TRBV7-3 and TRBJ2-3, the full variable domain is GAGVSQTPSNKVTEKGKYVELRCDPISGHTALYWYRQSLGQGPEFLIYFQGTGAADDSGLPNDRFFAVRPEGSVSTLKIQRTERGDSAVYLCASSSWGIAGTDTQYFGPGTRLTVL.

A few counts support this clonotype. DNA for the CDR3: TGTGCCAGCTCACCACTCGGACGGGGGAGCACAGATACGCAGTATTTT. Amino acids: CASSPLGRGSTDTQYF. The rearrangement links TRBV18 to TRBJ2-3; possible D gene TRBD2, 6 bases. Trimming pared 1 base from V and 0 bases from J, leaving 11 bases between. Germline-derived CDR1 and CDR2 are KGHSH and LQKENI. The CDR3 spans 16 residues. Full variable domain (remainder filled in from reference TRBV18 and TRBJ2-3): NAGVMQNPRHLVRRRGQEARLRCSPMKGHSHVYWYRQLPEEGLKFMVYLQKENIIDESGMPKERFSAEFPKEGPSILRIQQVVRGDSAAYFCASSPLGRGSTDTQYFGPGTRLTVL.

This sequence joins TRBV5-1 and TRBJ2-1; TRBD2 agrees at 7 bases. The CDR3 sequence is 14 residues long. V was clipped by 5 bases and J by 2 bases; unmatched bases: 4. From germline, CDR1 is SGHRS and CDR2 YFSETQ. CDR3 sequence (DNA): TGCGCCAGCAGAGCGGGACTCCCCTACAATGAGCAGTTCTTC. Amino acids: CASRAGLPYNEQFF.

The DNA of the CDR3 is TGTGCCAGCAGTTTAACGACAGGCCGAGAGACCCAGTACTTC. As protein: CASSLTTGRETQYF. The rearrangement joins TRBV12-3 or TRBV12-4 to TRBJ2-5, with D possibly matching TRBD1 (6 bases). The CDR3 contains 14 residues. Trimming left V 2 bases short and J 4 bases short, with 11 bases between.